One and the same sample provided the 30 T cell receptor beta chains below, sequenced in a study of tumor and adjacent non-tumor tissue in lung cancer. This sample's RNA came from whole unsorted tissue. Three rounds of nested PCR, following a modified ARM-PCR protocol, produced the TCRbeta library. TCRdb reanalysed the multiplex PCR reads using MiXCR and keeps one entry per CDR3 protein. The sample has 65,000 to 75,000 distinct CDR3 sequences, about three quarters seen once. Sequencing input: lung tumor tissue. The origin of the receptors is a man between 60 and 70 years old with non-small cell lung cancer.

Concerning this clonotype itself: The junction does not match germline at one end; this may be a read error. This chain uses TRBV6-1 with TRBJ1-5, with D unresolved. The CDR3 contains 16 residues. Germline CDR1 is MNHNS and CDR2 is SASEGT. The CDR3 DNA reads TGTGCCAGTAGCCCCCCGATGTTCAATAGCAATCAGCTCCAGCATTTT. This encodes CASSPPMFNSNQLQHF.

Concerning this clonotype: Mismatch with germline at one junction end may stem from a read error. This sequence joins TRBV6-2 or TRBV6-3 and TRBJ1-5, with D hard to call. The CDR3 is 12 amino acids. CDR1 is MNHEY and CDR2 is SVGEGT in the germline V gene. The CDR3 sequence: CASSYPSINSHF. CDR3 in DNA: TGTGCCAGCAGTTACCCCTCAATAAATTCGCACTTT.

The CDR3 DNA reads TGTGCCAGGAGATCGGAGAGACAAACTCAGTACTTC. Amino acids: CARRSERQTQYF. This chain links TRBV6-5 with TRBJ2-5; D gene uncertain. The CDR3 contains 12 residues. Trimming took 9 bases from V and 11 from J, leaving 19 bases between them. The germline gives CDR1 MNHEY, CDR2 SVGAGI.

This clonotype was seen a single time. The junction does not match germline at one end; this may be a read error. V gene TRBV6-5 combines with J gene TRBJ1-2, with 7 bases that match TRBD1. This CDR3 has 13 amino acids. CDR1 and CDR2 from the germline V gene are MNHEY and SVGAGI. This CDR3 reads CTSSYPGQRGYTF. CDR3 coding DNA: TGTACCAGCAGTTACCCGGGACAGCGTGGCTACACCTTC.

This clonotype was seen only once. Compared with germline, one end of the junction differs, possibly owing to a read error. This chain connects TRBV20-1 to TRBJ1-5, with D maybe TRBD1 (5 bases). Germline lookup yields CDR1 DFQATT and CDR2 SNEGSKA (reference sequence). This CDR3 has 15 amino acids. The CDR3 loop reads CSAILTRGLLQSQHF. The CDR3 nucleotides are TGCAGTGCTATCCTGACAAGGGGCCTCCTTCAGTCCCAACATTTT.

The chain combines TRBV20-1 with TRBJ2-2; 11 bases are shared with TRBD2. From germline, CDR1 is DFQATT and CDR2 SNEGSKA (reference sequence). The CDR3 has 15 amino acids. V gave up 6 bases and J gave up 7 bases; unmatched junction bases: 10. Written as DNA, the CDR3 is TGCAGTGCCTTACTAGCGGGAGACCCATTCGGGGAGCTGTTTTTT. Translating it yields CSALLAGDPFGELFF.

About this clonotype itself: Sequence at one end of the junction differs from germline and may be a read error. The rearrangement joins TRBV29-1 to TRBJ1-1; the match to TRBD1 covers 7 bases. The CDR3 consists of 13 residues. Germline values: CDR1 SQVTM, CDR2 ANQGSEA. CDR3 bases: TGCAGCGTCTCGGCAGGGGGGGACACTGAGGCTCTCTTT. This gives the protein CSVSAGGDTEALF.

The CDR3 region is CASSPNTSGGYEQYF. CDR3 bases: TGTGCCAGCTCACCCAATACTAGCGGAGGATACGAGCAGTACTTC. The chain couples TRBV18 to TRBJ2-7; 8 bases match TRBD2. This CDR3 is 15 amino acids long. With 3 bases clipped from V and 4 bases from J, the junction kept 8 bases outside the gene matches. Germline CDR1 KGHSH, CDR2 LQKENI.

About this clonotype: An end of the junction does not agree with germline; a read error may underlie this. This chain joins TRBV6-1 and TRBJ2-6; D gene unclear. CDR1 MNHNS and CDR2 SASEGT come from the germline V gene. The CDR3 runs to 19 residues. The CDR3 bases are TGTGCCAGCAATGAACGGGCGAGCGAGAGTTCGGCGGGGGCCAACGTCCTGACTTTC. Protein sequence: CASNERASESSAGANVLTF.

The table lists this clonotype with many counts. The V gene is TRBV20-1, the J gene TRBJ2-4; D unclear. The CDR3 has 13 amino acids. Trimming removed 5 bases from V and 0 bases from J, with 8 bases in between. Germline V gives CDR1 DFQATT, CDR2 SNEGSKA (reference sequence). DNA for the CDR3: TGCAGTGCTGTCACGATAGCCAAAAACATTCAGTACTTC. Translating it yields CSAVTIAKNIQYF.

A few counts support this clonotype. Being one base from a much bigger clone, this may be a read error. V usage is TRBV7-8 and J usage is TRBJ2-1; 8 bases line up with TRBD2. The CDR3 is 14 residues long. Germline lookup yields CDR1 SGHVS and CDR2 FQNEAQ. For the CDR3, the DNA is TGTACCAGCGTCACCGGGACTAGTTACAATGAGCAGTTCTTC. Its protein product is CTSVTGTSYNEQFF.

Details on this clonotype: One end of the junction varies from germline; a read error may be responsible. The CDR3 loop reads CTSKQGSGNTTYF. CDR3 DNA: TGTACCAGCAAACAGGGTTCTGGAAACACCACATATTTT. The chain recombines TRBV6-1 with TRBJ1-3; tentative D call: TRBD1 (6 bases). This CDR3 region has 13 residues. Germline-derived CDR1 and CDR2 are MNHNS and SASEGT.

The chain carries TRBV29-1 and TRBJ2-2; the D is unclear. This CDR3 has 12 amino acids. The V and J ends lost 7 bases and 9 bases respectively, with 15 bases between them. Germline V lookup: CDR1 SQVTM, CDR2 ANQGSEA. CDR3 sequence (DNA): TGCAGCGGGAGATTAAGTGACAGGGAGCTGTTTTTT. Its translation: CSGRLSDRELFF.

This clonotype was detected many times. The gene calls are TRBV29-1 and TRBJ1-2, with D hard to call. This CDR3 is built from 13 residues. Germline CDR1 is SQVTM and CDR2 is ANQGSEA. V was trimmed by 1 base and J by 4 bases, leaving 10 bases between them. The CDR3 DNA is TGCAGCGTTGAAGGGCGGGGAACCTATGGCTACACCTTC. Its translation is CSVEGRGTYGYTF.

The chain uses TRBV11-1 and TRBJ2-2, with unresolved D. Deletions cut 4 bases from V and 14 bases from J, with 20 bases between. Per the germline V gene, CDR1 is SGHAT and CDR2 is FQDESV (reference sequence). This CDR3 is built from 14 residues. In DNA form, the CDR3 reads TGTGCCAGCAGCTATAATAGTGGCACCGGTGACCTGTTTTTT. Encoded protein: CASSYNSGTGDLFF.

As for this clonotype: Being one base from a much bigger clone, this may be a read error. The chain links TRBV11-2 to TRBJ1-1; weak D call: TRBD1 (5 bases). Germline V gene sequence: CDR1 SGHAT, CDR2 FQNNGV. The CDR3 sequence is 13 residues long. The CDR3 DNA sequence: TGTGCCAGCAGCTTTAGCGAGGACACTGAAGTTTTCTTT. Its translation: CASSFSEDTEVFF.

This clonotype was detected many times. The chain combines TRBV20-1 with TRBJ2-3, with unresolved D. CDR1 and CDR2 from the germline V gene are DFQATT and SNEGSKA (reference sequence). The CDR3 has 12 amino acids. This CDR3 is CSCWSGSDTQYF. DNA for the CDR3: TGCAGCTGCTGGAGTGGGTCAGATACGCAGTATTTT.

This clonotype was found many times. The chain employs TRBV10-3 and TRBJ2-7; tentative D call: TRBD2 (6 bases). Trimming took off 8 bases at V and 5 bases at J, with 16 bases between the two ends. The CDR3 sequence is 13 residues long. Germline assignment: CDR1 ENHRY and CDR2 SYGVKD. The CDR3 DNA reads as TGTGCCATCGGTCCCCCGGGAGCCAACGAGCAGTACTTC. Translating it yields CAIGPPGANEQYF.

V gene TRBV5-4 combines with J gene TRBJ2-2, with a tentative D call TRBD2 (6 bases). Germline V gene lookup returns CDR1 SGHNT and CDR2 YYREEE (reference sequence). V shed 8 bases and J shed 0 bases, with 14 bases lying between them. This CDR3 comprises 15 residues. For the CDR3, the DNA is TGTGCCAGTAGCCCTGGGGAGGCGAACACCGGGGAGCTGTTTTTT. This translates into CASSPGEANTGELFF.

The chain links TRBV30 to TRBJ2-3; 7 bases align to TRBD2. The CDR3 contains 15 residues. Germline values: CDR1 GTSNPN, CDR2 SVGIG (reference sequence). After removal of 2 bases from V and 2 bases from J, the junction contained 7 bases not matched to a gene. The DNA of the CDR3 is TGTGCCTGGAGTATTCCTAGCGGTACCACAGATACGCAGTATTTT. Protein: CAWSIPSGTTDTQYF.

A remark on this clonotype: With a much larger clone just one base away, this may be a read error. This rearrangement joins TRBV5-6 to TRBJ2-1; D is uncertain. Germline assignment: CDR1 SGHDT and CDR2 YYEEEE. This CDR3 has 12 amino acids. The ends were cut back, 1 base at V and 6 bases at J, with 5 bases in the middle. DNA for the CDR3: TGTGCCAGCAGCTTGTCCCCCAATGAGCAGTTCTTC. Translated, it gives CASSLSPNEQFF. Full variable domain (remainder filled in from reference TRBV5-6 and TRBJ2-1): DAGVTQSPTHLIKTRGQQVTLRCSPKSGHDTVSWYQQALGQGPQFIFQYYEEEERQRGNFPDRFSGHQFPNYSSELNVNALLLGDSALYLCASSLSPNEQFFGPGTRLTVL.

This clonotype has just one count. The CDR3 region is CASSTRGLVGRETQYF. CDR3 sequence (DNA): TGTGCCAGCAGTACCCGGGGACTAGTAGGGAGAGAGACCCAGTACTTC. V and J are TRBV6-5 and TRBJ2-5; 8 bases match TRBD2. V lost 5 bases and J lost 4; bases outside the gene matches: 12. CDR3 size: 16 residues. Germline-derived CDR1 and CDR2 are MNHEY and SVGAGI.

Regarding this clonotype: The junction does not match germline at one end; this may be a read error. Written as DNA, the CDR3 is TGTGTCAGCAGCTTTAAGGGAACAGATAGGCAGTATTTT. Translated: CVSSFKGTDRQYF. The rearrangement uses TRBV7-8 and TRBJ2-3; D is ambiguous. CDR3 length equals 13 residues. Germline CDR1 and CDR2: SGHVS and FQNEAQ.

This clonotype appeared many times. The rearrangement joins TRBV29-1 to TRBJ2-2; 15 bases agree with TRBD2. The CDR3 covers 13 residues. V lost 7 bases, J lost 12 bases, and 6 bases stayed unmatched. CDR1 is SQVTM and CDR2 is ANQGSEA in the germline V gene. This chain's CDR3 is CSARTSGRVQLFF. As DNA, the CDR3 is TGCAGCGCCCGGACTAGCGGGAGGGTACAGCTGTTTTTT.

This clonotype turned up a few times. This chain uses TRBV7-9 with TRBJ1-5; D is ambiguous. Germline values: CDR1 SEHNR, CDR2 FQNEAQ (reference sequence). V lost 1 base and J 2 bases, leaving 18 bases between the germline ends. This CDR3 comprises 18 residues. In DNA form, the CDR3 reads TGTGCCAGCAGCTTAGAGGGCCGTGGAGCTATAGGCAATCAGCCCCAGCATTTT. This encodes CASSLEGRGAIGNQPQHF.

Of note for this clonotype: Relative to the germline gene, one junction end is altered; a read error may explain this. This sequence joins TRBV20-1 and TRBJ1-5; D not certain. This CDR3 is built from 14 residues. Per the germline V gene, CDR1 is DFQATT and CDR2 is SNEGSKA (reference sequence). CDR3 sequence: CGARESALKQPQHF. The CDR3 nucleotides are TGCGGTGCTAGAGAGTCGGCCTTAAAACAGCCCCAGCATTTT.

Comments on this clonotype: Here the CDR3 omits its conserved ending phenylalanine or tryptophan, so a read error is the likely source. The chain combines TRBV20-1 with TRBJ2-3; D not certain. Trimming shortened V by 4 bases and J by 0 bases, and 2 bases separated the two germline ends. CDR3 length: 11 residues. Germline V gene lookup returns CDR1 DFQATT and CDR2 SNEGSKA (reference sequence). The CDR3 region is CSATSTDTQYY. In DNA form, the CDR3 reads TGCAGTGCTACCAGCACAGATACGCAGTATTAT.

About this clonotype itself: Since no conserved phenylalanine or tryptophan closes the CDR3, a read error is the likely cause. The J gene is TRBJ1-3, the V gene TRBV29-1, with no clear D. CDR1 and CDR2 (germline): SQVTM, ANQGSEA. The CDR3 runs to 12 residues. This CDR3 is CRVASSGNTIYL. DNA of the CDR3: TGCCGCGTTGCTAGCTCTGGAAACACCATATATTTA.

This clonotype is termed medium-sized. The CDR3 DNA reads TGCAGTGCGCTCCCGGGCAAGTACAATGAGCAGTTCTTC. Protein product: CSALPGKYNEQFF. V usage is TRBV20-1 and J usage is TRBJ2-1; the D is unclear. CDR3 length: 13 amino acids. Germline V gene data show CDR1 as DFQATT and CDR2 as SNEGSKA (reference sequence). Trimming left V 6 bases short and J 4 bases short, with 13 bases between.

Details on this clonotype: No conserved phenylalanine or tryptophan ends this CDR3, so it is likely a read error. CDR3 in amino acids: CTSNSTGGFETQYI. The CDR3 bases are TGTACCAGCAACTCAACAGGGGGCTTTGAGACCCAGTACATC. The chain is built from TRBV12-3 or TRBV12-4 and TRBJ2-5, with TRBD1 matching over 9 bases. This CDR3 is built from 14 residues.